Below, 28 T cell receptor beta chains from the same sample are listed, as sequenced in a study of human T cells and chemical hapten exposure. Time point in this sample: pre-sensitization, week 0. As to treatment: therapeutic diphenylcyclopropenone sensitization with weekly scalp DPC. The authors' total RNA extraction used unfractionated whole blood. Each CDR3 protein gets one entry after TCRdb re-called the RACE reads with MiXCR. The table has tens of thousands of distinct CDR3 sequences, 10% seen once. Sequenced here: whole blood, sampled in connection with sensitization to the hapten diphenylcyclopropenone (DPC). These receptors came from a man in his fifties or sixties with alopecia areata. Some clones in this sample may be carry-over from other donors' samples.

In this sample, this clonotype turned up many times. The rearrangement uses TRBV12-3 or TRBV12-4 and TRBJ2-7; TRBD1 matches at 9 bases. V dropped 5 bases and J dropped 5; count of bases not matched to a gene: 10. The CDR3 is 15 residues long. The CDR3 protein is CASSLGGTGYHEQYF. The CDR3 DNA reads as TGTGCCAGCAGTCTGGGCGGGACAGGGTACCACGAGCAGTACTTC.

The chain recombines TRBV10-3 with TRBJ2-2, with TRBD2 identical over 9 bases. The CDR3 loop spans 15 amino acids. Per germline, CDR1 ENHRY and CDR2 SYGVKD. With 6 bases clipped from V and 7 bases from J, the junction kept 9 bases outside the gene matches. CDR3 nucleotide sequence: TGTGCCATCAGCCGGCGGGAGGGCGGCATCGGGGAGCTGTTTTTT. Amino acid sequence: CAISRREGGIGELFF.

This clonotype has a count of ten or more. The chain carries TRBV13 and TRBJ1-3, with D hard to call. Germline values: CDR1 PRHDT, CDR2 FYEKMQ (reference sequence). Trimming pared 3 bases from V and 0 bases from J, leaving 9 bases between. The CDR3 extends over 15 amino acids. CDR3 loop: CASSFMRPSGNTIYF. DNA for the CDR3: TGTGCCAGCAGCTTTATGCGGCCCTCTGGAAACACCATATATTTT.

The chain recombines TRBV6-2 or TRBV6-3 with TRBJ2-5; D might be TRBD1 (5 bases). Germline V gene lookup returns CDR1 MNHEY and CDR2 SVGEGT. There are 13 residues in the CDR3. Trimming left V 6 bases short and J 5 bases short, with 13 bases between. The CDR3: CASSTRRAETQYF. In nucleotides, the CDR3 is TGTGCCAGCAGCACCCGCAGGGCGGAGACCCAGTACTTC.

In this sample, this clonotype turned up a few times. V gene TRBV24-1 combines with J gene TRBJ2-7; D is undetermined. Germline V CDR1 and CDR2: KGHDR, SFDVKD. This CDR3 is built from 11 residues. Trimming removed 3 bases from V and 4 bases from J, with 3 bases in between. CDR3 region: CATSDLYEQYF. The CDR3 nucleotides read TGTGCCACCAGTGATCTTTACGAGCAGTACTTC.

This clonotype was recorded many times. The chain recombines TRBV2 with TRBJ2-1; possibly TRBD2 for D (6 bases). Germline CDR1 SNHLY, CDR2 FYNNEI. The CDR3 has 13 residues. Trimming left V 1 base short and J 9 bases short, with 10 bases between. The CDR3 reads CASSEVSGGEQFF. In DNA, the CDR3 is TGTGCCAGCAGTGAAGTTAGCGGTGGTGAGCAGTTCTTC.

This clonotype appeared many times. The chain combines TRBV12-5 with TRBJ2-1; 10 bases align to TRBD2. With V trimmed by 3 bases and J by 7 bases, 9 bases remained unmatched. The CDR3 loop spans 16 amino acids. Germline V gene sequence: CDR1 LGHNT, CDR2 FRNRAP. The CDR3 DNA reads TGTGCTAGTGGTTTCTCCGTAGCGGGAGGTAATAATGAGCAGTTCTTC. This gives the protein CASGFSVAGGNNEQFF.

The genes are TRBV7-9 and TRBJ2-2, with D maybe TRBD1 (5 bases). The V end was cut by 0 bases, the J end by 5 bases, with 13 bases between. CDR1 and CDR2 from the germline V gene are SEHNR and FQNEAQ (reference sequence). The CDR3 runs 16 residues. CDR3 in amino acids: CASSLAVSRVTGELFF. DNA of the CDR3: TGTGCCAGCAGCTTAGCGGTTTCCAGGGTTACCGGGGAGCTGTTTTTT.

This clonotype came up a few times. The genes are TRBV28 and TRBJ2-1; D perhaps matches TRBD1 (6 bases). The germline CDR1 and CDR2 sequences are MDHEN and SYDVKM. This CDR3 spans 12 amino acids. Trimming took off 6 bases at V and 6 bases at J, with 9 bases between the two ends. The CDR3 DNA is TGTGCCAGCAGCAACAGGGCCAATGAGCAGTTCTTC. Residues: CASSNRANEQFF.

This clonotype was detected many times. The chain recombines TRBV29-1 with TRBJ1-1, with D maybe TRBD1 (5 bases). Trimming took 7 bases from V and 1 from J, leaving 10 bases between them. The CDR3 extends over 12 amino acids. Germline V gene sequence: CDR1 SQVTM, CDR2 ANQGSEA. DNA for the CDR3: TGCAGCGCGGACACCTCGAACACTGAAGCTTTCTTT. Encoded protein: CSADTSNTEAFF.

This clonotype was observed many times. The chain carries TRBV10-1 and TRBJ2-3; 7 positions agree with TRBD1. This CDR3 has 13 amino acids. Germline values: CDR1 WNHNN, CDR2 SYGVQD (reference sequence). Trimming removed 7 bases from V and 4 bases from J; junction bases left unmatched: 5. CDR3 nucleotide sequence: TGCGCCAGCACCAACAGGGGAGCAGATACGCAGTATTTT. It yields the protein CASTNRGADTQYF.

This clonotype has just a few counts. The chain recombines TRBV29-1 with TRBJ2-7, with TRBD2 as a possible D gene (7 bases). The CDR3 contains 14 residues. With 8 bases removed from V and 3 bases from J, the gap between germline ends came to 20 bases. CDR1 is SQVTM and CDR2 is ANQGSEA in the germline V gene. The CDR3 is CSFAGADSYYEQYF. CDR3 coding DNA: TGCAGCTTTGCGGGGGCGGACAGTTACTACGAGCAGTACTTC.

The CDR3 DNA follows: TGCAGCGCCCGAGGAGGGAGGGGGGGGCAGTATTTT. Translating gives CSARGGRGGQYF. The rearrangement links TRBV29-1 to TRBJ2-3; maybe TRBD2 (7 bases). Germline CDR1 and CDR2: SQVTM and ANQGSEA. The V end lost 7 bases, the J end lost 11 bases, and 19 bases lay between the germline ends. The CDR3 has 12 amino acids.

The chain recombines TRBV29-1 with TRBJ1-1; 8 nucleotides match TRBD1. V was clipped by 6 bases and J by 1 base; unmatched bases: 1. Germline V CDR1 and CDR2: SQVTM, ANQGSEA. The CDR3 covers 12 residues. The chain's CDR3 is CSVRGRNTEAFF. CDR3 bases: TGCAGCGTCAGGGGGCGGAACACTGAAGCTTTCTTT.

This rearrangement joins TRBV13 to TRBJ2-4, with 7 bases aligning to TRBD2. The CDR3 has 19 amino acids. The germline V gene has CDR1 PRHDT and CDR2 FYEKMQ (reference sequence). The trim removed 2 bases at V and 1 base at J, leaving 14 bases unmatched. In nucleotides, the CDR3 is TGTGCCAGCAGCTTAAGAGGACGACGGGAGGTTAAGGCCAAAAACATTCAGTACTTC. Translated: CASSLRGRREVKAKNIQYF.

This clonotype was seen ten or more times. Here the CDR3 reads CASRPGTGNNEKLFF. DNA for the CDR3: TGTGCCAGCAGACCGGGGACAGGAAATAATGAAAAACTGTTTTTT. This chain links TRBV7-9 with TRBJ1-4; TRBD1 agrees at 8 bases. Trimming at V came to 6 bases and at J to 4 bases, leaving 7 bases not matched to a gene. Per germline, CDR1 SEHNR and CDR2 FQNEAQ (reference sequence). The CDR3 contains 15 residues.

Ten or more counts support this clonotype. The J gene is TRBJ2-3, the V gene TRBV4-3, with TRBD2 as a possible D gene (7 bases). Germline V lookup: CDR1 LGHNA, CDR2 YSLEER. This CDR3 contains 14 residues. V lost 1 base and J 4 bases, leaving 9 bases between the germline ends. The CDR3 protein is CASSQGRGPDTQYF. In DNA, the CDR3 is TGCGCCAGCAGCCAAGGGCGGGGGCCAGATACGCAGTATTTT.

The chain is built from TRBV7-3 and TRBJ2-3; the D is unclear. The CDR3 spans 12 residues. Per the germline V gene, CDR1 is SGHTA and CDR2 is FQGTGA. Between the trimmed V and J ends, which lost 4 bases and 4 bases, there was a span of 6 bases. CDR3 region: CASSSGADTQYF. CDR3 DNA: TGTGCCAGCAGCTCCGGAGCAGATACGCAGTATTTT.

The chain recombines TRBV3-1 with TRBJ2-3, with 11 bases fitting TRBD2. The germline V gene encodes CDR1 LGHDT and CDR2 YNNKEL (reference sequence). The CDR3 length is 15 residues. The V segment lost 4 bases and the J segment 3 bases; nucleotides outside the gene matches: 3. CDR3: CASSPTSGSTDTQYF. In nucleotides, the CDR3 is TGTGCCAGCAGCCCTACTAGCGGGAGTACAGATACGCAGTATTTT.

The rearrangement links TRBV28 to TRBJ2-7; the match to TRBD1 covers 9 bases. With V trimmed by 6 bases and J by 3 bases, 6 bases remained unmatched. Germline CDR1 reads MDHEN; CDR2 reads SYDVKM. The CDR3 length is 14 residues. For the CDR3, the DNA is TGTGCCAGCAGCACGGGACAGGGAGGCTACGAGCAGTACTTC. Translating gives CASSTGQGGYEQYF.

The V call is TRBV6-2 or TRBV6-3, the J call TRBJ2-1, with a possible D match to TRBD2 (5 bases). Germline CDR1 and CDR2: MNHEY and SVGEGT. The CDR3 extends over 13 amino acids. The V end lost 5 bases, the J end lost 4 bases, and 9 bases lay between the germline ends. CDR3 sequence (DNA): TGTGCCAGCAGTGACGGAGGTTACAATGAGCAGTTCTTC. It is translated as CASSDGGYNEQFF.

The rearrangement joins TRBV4-1 to TRBJ2-7; D tentatively fits TRBD1 or TRBD2 (6 bases each). V dropped 1 base and J dropped 3 bases, with 16 bases sitting between them. In germline, CDR1 is MGHRA, CDR2 YSYEKL. The CDR3 spans 16 residues. DNA of the CDR3: TGCGCCAGCAGCCAAGCCGGGGGCGGACACCTCTACGAGCAGTACTTC. It codes for CASSQAGGGHLYEQYF.

Worth noting for this clonotype: This may be a read error, as it is one base from a much larger clone. The chain recombines TRBV6-2 or TRBV6-3 with TRBJ1-1, with D possibly being TRBD1 (5 bases). From germline, CDR1 is MNHEY and CDR2 SVGEGT. V dropped 2 bases and J dropped 4 bases, with 11 bases sitting between them. The CDR3 is made up of 14 amino acids. In nucleotides, the CDR3 is TGTGCCAGCAGTTACCTCGACGGGGGCACTGAAGCTTTCTTT. This codes for CASSYLDGGTEAFF.

This sequence joins TRBV20-1 and TRBJ2-1; tentatively, D is TRBD2 (5 bases). The CDR3 extends over 14 amino acids. V was clipped by 0 bases and J by 5 bases, with 11 bases between them. Germline V lookup: CDR1 DFQATT, CDR2 SNEGSKA (reference sequence). The CDR3 DNA sequence: TGCAGTGCTAGAGATAGCGTAAGAAACAATGAGCAGTTCTTC. The encoded protein is CSARDSVRNNEQFF.

This clonotype came up many times. CDR3 DNA: TGTGCCTCACGGACTAGCGGGAGAGACCACGAGCAGTACTTC. It codes for CASRTSGRDHEQYF. The rearrangement uses TRBV30 and TRBJ2-7, with 13 bases fitting TRBD2. The CDR3 sequence is 14 residues long. Looked up from germline, CDR1 is GTSNPN and CDR2 is SVGIG (reference sequence). V gave up 7 bases and J gave up 5 bases; unmatched junction bases: 8.

This clonotype was picked up many times. The J gene is TRBJ2-5, the V gene TRBV5-1, with D possibly TRBD2 on 5 matching bases. V shed 4 bases and J shed 5 bases, with 15 bases lying between them. The CDR3 is made up of 14 amino acids. Germline CDR1 and CDR2: SGHRS and YFSETQ. CDR3 in DNA: TGCGCCAGCAGCCTACCGACGGGGTCGGAGACCCAGTACTTC. Translated, it gives CASSLPTGSETQYF.

With respect to this clonotype: It may be a read error: a sequence one base away is much more abundant. The chain combines TRBV2 with TRBJ2-1; 10 bases map to TRBD2. Germline-derived CDR1 and CDR2 are SNHLY and FYNNEI. The CDR3 has 13 amino acids. The CDR3 region is CARSEGLAFEQFF. CDR3 in DNA: TGTGCCAGAAGTGAGGGACTAGCGTTTGAGCAGTTCTTC.

This clonotype turned up a few times. This chain uses TRBV6-1 with TRBJ2-2, with a weak D call TRBD1 (6 bases). Trimming removed 8 bases at V and 2 bases at J, with 12 bases between. CDR3 size: 14 residues. Germline V CDR1 and CDR2: MNHNS, SASEGT. This CDR3 is CASQRTANTGELFF. In DNA form, the CDR3 reads TGTGCCAGCCAAAGGACAGCCAACACCGGGGAGCTGTTTTTT.